One and the same sample provided the 24 T cell receptor beta chains below, sequenced in a study of cytomegalovirus exposure and HLA in healthy donors (dated 2017 in TCRdb). The library was obtained by the immunoSEQ multiplex PCR assay. For the multiplex PCR, a mixture combining 60 forward primers for TCR Vbeta segments and 13 reverse primers for TCR Jbeta segments was used. In its TCRdb copy, this immuneACCESS table keeps in-frame sequences only and misses some clones. Where compared with another copy, unresolved V genes explain less than half of these, and the others have no known cause. Here the sample has 100,000 to 150,000 clones; 70% to 80% occur a single time. The ten top clones hold roughly 2% of the sample. Sequencing was performed on PBMCs. These receptor sequences come from a man between 18 and 35 years old in good health and CMV-seronegative.

This chain uses TRBV5-1 with TRBJ1-5; 11 nucleotides agree with TRBD1. The CDR3 consists of 14 residues. Germline V gene lookup returns CDR1 SGHRS and CDR2 YFSETQ. Germline trimming cut 4 bases from V and 7 bases from J; bases unmatched to any gene: 4. This chain's CDR3 is CASSKGTGGQPQHF. The DNA of the CDR3 is TGCGCCAGCAGCAAAGGGACAGGGGGACAGCCCCAGCATTTT.

The chain employs TRBV9 and TRBJ2-1, with D possibly TRBD2 on 6 matching bases. The V end lost 0 bases, the J end lost 3 bases, and 7 bases lay between the germline ends. The CDR3 spans 14 residues. Germline V lookup: CDR1 SGDLS, CDR2 YYNGEE. CDR3 residues: CASSVASDYNEQFF. The CDR3 region has the DNA TGTGCCAGCAGCGTAGCTAGCGACTACAATGAGCAGTTCTTC.

In this sample, this clone turned up a few times. The V and J genes are TRBV7-9 and TRBJ1-5; D remains unclear. The CDR3 loop spans 12 amino acids. CDR1 and CDR2 (germline): SEHNR, FQNEAQ (reference sequence). Trimming left V 4 bases short and J 8 bases short, with 9 bases between. The CDR3 loop reads CASSSILEPQHF. As DNA, the CDR3 is TGTGCCAGCAGCTCTATATTGGAGCCCCAGCATTTT.

This chain uses TRBV12-2 with TRBJ2-5; the table gives TRBD2 as D, unverified against the DNA. TRBV12-2 represents a pseudogene. CDR3 length: 17 residues. The DNA of the CDR3 is TGTGCAAGTCGCTTAGCGGTGGGGCGGGAGCCCGAAGAGACCCAGTACTTC. It encodes CASRLAVGREPEETQYF.

The chain recombines TRBV28 with TRBJ2-6; TRBD2 matches at 13 bases. This CDR3 has 18 residues. V trimming: 7 bases; J trimming: 3 bases; junction bases outside the gene matches: 9. CDR1 is MDHEN, CDR2 SYDVKM, per germline. DNA of the CDR3: TGTGCCAGCACTTCCTTGGGACTAGCGGGACATGGGGCCAACGTCCTGACTTTC. Amino acid sequence: CASTSLGLAGHGANVLTF. Looking up the rest from reference TRBV28 and TRBJ2-6 gives the full variable domain: DVKVTQSSRYLVKRTGEKVFLECVQDMDHENMFWYRQDPGLGLRLIYFSYDVKMKEKGDIPEGYSVSREKKERFSLILESASTNQTSMYLCASTSLGLAGHGANVLTFGAGSRLTVL.

The rearrangement uses TRBV15 and TRBJ2-1, with TRBD1 matching 11 bases. Germline V gene lookup returns CDR1 LNHNV and CDR2 YYDKDF (reference sequence). Germline trimming cut 0 bases from V and 4 bases from J; bases unmatched to any gene: 11. The CDR3 has 19 residues. CDR3 DNA sequence: TGTGCCACCAGCAGAGATCCTTGGACAGGGGGCTTGAGGTACAATGAGCAGTTCTTC. This sequence encodes CATSRDPWTGGLRYNEQFF.

Remarks on this clone: Germline and junction disagree at one end, which may indicate a read error. This sequence joins TRBV7-9 and TRBJ2-3; possibly TRBD1 for D (5 bases). The V gene's germline CDR1 is SEHNR and CDR2 FQNEAQ (reference sequence). The CDR3 runs 18 residues. CDR3 bases: TGTTCCAGCAGTTCAAGACAGCTCTTACTGACGAACACAGATACGCAGTATTTT. This encodes CSSSSRQLLLTNTDTQYF.

V is TRBV15 and J is TRBJ2-4; a weak D match, TRBD1 (5 bases). This CDR3 has 12 residues. Germline lookup yields CDR1 LNHNV and CDR2 YYDKDF (reference sequence). V gave up 5 bases and J gave up 7 bases, with 9 bases separating them. CDR3 residues: CATSSSGNIQYF. The CDR3 DNA reads TGTGCCACCAGCTCTTCAGGGAACATTCAGTACTTC.

This chain connects TRBV28 to TRBJ2-7; 8 nucleotides align to TRBD1. The ends lost 5 bases at V and 3 bases at J; junction bases unmatched: 9. Germline CDR1 MDHEN, CDR2 SYDVKM. This CDR3 is 15 amino acids long. DNA for the CDR3: TGTGCCAGCAGTCCGCCGACAGGGGTTAGCTACGAGCAGTACTTC. As protein: CASSPPTGVSYEQYF.

The genes are TRBV5-1 and TRBJ1-2, with D unresolved. Germline CDR1 SGHRS, CDR2 YFSETQ. The CDR3 is made up of 14 amino acids. The V gene lost 4 bases and the J gene lost 1 base, with 11 bases spanning the gap. CDR3 loop: CASSPDTFNYGYTF. In DNA form, the CDR3 reads TGCGCCAGCAGCCCCGACACTTTTAACTATGGCTACACCTTC.

The chain recombines TRBV4-3 with TRBJ2-7; D unresolved. CDR3 length: 15 amino acids. Trimming left V 5 bases short and J 0 bases short, with 14 bases between. Germline loops: CDR1 LGHNA, CDR2 YSLEER. The DNA for the CDR3 is TGCGCCAGCAGCTCTCGTCGATTGAGCTCCTACGAGCAGTACTTC. Residues: CASSSRRLSSYEQYF.

This chain uses TRBV25-1 with TRBJ2-1, with 7 bases that match TRBD2. Germline-derived CDR1 and CDR2 are MGHDK and SYGVNS. Germline trimming cut 7 bases from V and 0 bases from J; bases unmatched to any gene: 9. The CDR3 runs to 16 residues. CDR3 sequence reads: CASKEGGGSSYNEQFF. DNA of the CDR3: TGTGCCAGCAAGGAAGGTGGCGGGAGCTCCTACAATGAGCAGTTCTTC.

There are a few counts of this clone. The V call is TRBV28, the J call TRBJ1-1; 7 nucleotides align to TRBD1. CDR1 MDHEN and CDR2 SYDVKM come from the germline V gene. V lost 5 bases to trimming and J lost 9 bases; unmatched junction nucleotides: 12. The CDR3 has 14 amino acids. CDR3 loop: CASSPHQTGRKAFF. Written as DNA, the CDR3 is TGTGCCAGCAGTCCCCACCAGACAGGGCGGAAAGCTTTCTTT.

The V gene is TRBV7-9, the J gene TRBJ1-1; D is perhaps TRBD1 (5 bases). This CDR3 comprises 15 residues. Trimming left V 5 bases short and J 0 bases short, with 13 bases between. Per germline, CDR1 SEHNR and CDR2 FQNEAQ (reference sequence). The CDR3 DNA reads TGTGCCAGCAGCCGATCTTCGACAGTGAACACTGAAGCTTTCTTT. Protein product: CASSRSSTVNTEAFF. The variable domain in full, completed from reference TRBV7-9 and TRBJ1-1, reads DTGVSQNPRHKITKRGQNVTFRCDPISEHNRLYWYRQTLGQGPEFLTYFQNEAQLEKSRLLSDRFSAERPKGSFSTLEIQRTEQGDSAMYLCASSRSSTVNTEAFFGQGTRLTVV.

The rearrangement joins TRBV28 to TRBJ1-4; TRBD1 is a possible D gene (5 bases). The CDR3 covers 17 residues. V was cut by 10 bases and J by 4 bases, with 25 bases left in between. The germline V gene encodes CDR1 MDHEN and CDR2 SYDVKM. The CDR3 is CATGTSRLRRNNEKLFF. In DNA, the CDR3 is TGTGCCACCGGGACTTCCCGATTACGGAGGAATAATGAAAAACTGTTTTTT.

The V call is TRBV5-1, the J call TRBJ2-3; no reliable D call. Trimming pared 5 bases from V and 3 bases from J, leaving 16 bases between. Germline values: CDR1 SGHRS, CDR2 YFSETQ. This CDR3 is 15 amino acids long. CDR3 sequence (DNA): TGCGCCAGCAGGAGGAGTGCCGGCTCTACAGATACGCAGTATTTT. Translated, it gives CASRRSAGSTDTQYF.

The chain has TRBV7-2 and TRBJ2-5; D unclear. Germline-derived CDR1 and CDR2 are SGHTA and FQGNSA. V dropped 2 bases and J dropped 3 bases, with 10 bases sitting between them. The CDR3 is 14 residues long. The CDR3 DNA reads TGTGCCAGCAGCTTAACGCGAAAAGAAGAGACCCAGTACTTC. Translation gives CASSLTRKEETQYF.

The genes are TRBV29-1 and TRBJ2-7; the match to TRBD1 covers 7 bases. The CDR3 extends over 13 amino acids. The J segment lost 3 bases and the V segment lost 1 base, leaving 3 bases of the junction unmatched. CDR1 is SQVTM, CDR2 ANQGSEA, per germline. The CDR3 protein is CSVEGRQGYEQYF. The DNA of the CDR3 is TGCAGCGTTGAAGGGCGACAGGGCTACGAGCAGTACTTC.

The chain combines TRBV20-1 with TRBJ2-1; D might be TRBD2 (5 bases). V lost 6 bases and J lost 10, with 13 bases in between. There are 11 residues in the CDR3. Germline V lookup: CDR1 DFQATT, CDR2 SNEGSKA (reference sequence). Here the CDR3 reads CSAKRLNEQFF. CDR3 sequence (DNA): TGCAGTGCCAAGCGGCTGAACGAGCAGTTCTTC.

The J gene is TRBJ1-5, the V gene TRBV7-2, with unresolved D. Germline V gives CDR1 SGHTA, CDR2 FQGNSA. The CDR3 is made up of 14 amino acids. V lost 5 bases and J lost 2, with 10 bases in between. For the CDR3, the DNA is TGTGCCAGCAGCCCCAGAGGCGGCAATCAGCCCCAGCATTTT. This codes for CASSPRGGNQPQHF.

Only a few counts were recorded for this clone. The chain combines TRBV5-6 with TRBJ2-5; TRBD2 agrees at 8 bases. In germline, CDR1 is SGHDT, CDR2 YYEEEE. This CDR3 comprises 18 residues. Trimming removed 1 base from V and 5 bases from J; junction bases left unmatched: 16. The CDR3 loop is CASSLTAPLAEAQETQYF. The DNA for the CDR3 is TGTGCCAGCAGCTTGACCGCACCACTAGCGGAGGCCCAGGAGACCCAGTACTTC.

The chain couples TRBV21-1 to TRBJ2-5; the table gives TRBD1 as D, unverified against the DNA. TRBV21-1 is shown as a pseudogene. This CDR3 has 10 amino acids. The CDR3 sequence is CASNTGTQYF. CDR3 nucleotide sequence: TGTGCCAGCAATACAGGGACGCAGTACTTC.

V and J are TRBV7-6 and TRBJ2-3; 14 bases agree with TRBD2. Germline V gene lookup returns CDR1 SGHVS and CDR2 FNYEAQ. J lost 3 bases, V lost 5 bases, and 4 bases had no gene match. The CDR3 covers 16 residues. In nucleotides, the CDR3 is TGTGCCAGCAGCCCACGACTAGCGGGAGGGACAGATACGCAGTATTTT. This codes for CASSPRLAGGTDTQYF.

This chain joins TRBV7-2 and TRBJ2-7; weak D call: TRBD2 (7 bases). The germline V gene encodes CDR1 SGHTA and CDR2 FQGNSA. CDR3 length: 18 residues. Deletions cut 2 bases from V and 0 bases from J, with 20 bases between. Here the CDR3 reads CASSLQGGVAGSSYEQYF. CDR3 nucleotides: TGTGCCAGCAGCTTACAAGGGGGGGTAGCGGGTAGCTCCTACGAGCAGTACTTC.